This T cell receptor (beta chain) is drawn from a study of cytomegalovirus exposure and HLA in healthy donors. General study results and limits: According to the study, 160 or so TCR beta chains were cytomegalovirus-associated. Some public TCRs appeared in many individuals, while most sequences were rare. Cytomegalovirus status, reportedly, was diagnosed with high specificity and sensitivity by the classifier.

In the case of this clone: Its specificity is unknown.

Sequencing was performed with immunoSEQ multiplex PCR; in TCRdb, only in-frame clones are kept and a portion is missing. The data contain some 100,000 clones, about 91% of them singletons. From germline, CDR1 is MGHRA and CDR2 YSYEKL. The CDR3 has 15 residues. Trimming stripped 0 bases from V and 3 bases from J, with 12 bases between. This receptor was obtained from a young man in good health and CMV-seronegative. What was sequenced was PBMCs. The J gene is TRBJ2-7, the V gene TRBV4-1; possible D gene TRBD2, 5 bases. This chain's CDR3 is CASSQDGGAYYEQYF. The CDR3 DNA reads TGCGCCAGCAGCCAAGATGGAGGAGCCTACTACGAGCAGTACTTC.